The next 28 T cell receptor beta chains were all read from a single sample in a study of PD-1 blockade in mismatch repair-deficient tumors. Here immunoSEQ multiplex PCR was the method, and the copy in TCRdb shows in-frame clones only, minus some. The table records about 63,000 clones, about nine tenths of them present only once. Specimen: peripheral blood, collected 52 weeks after starting pembrolizumab. Receptors originate from an adult with mismatch repair-deficient cancer.

This clone was recorded once. The chain employs TRBV25-1 and TRBJ1-1; D is possibly TRBD1 (6 bases). Germline V gene sequence: CDR1 MGHDK, CDR2 SYGVNS. This CDR3 region has 14 residues. V was clipped by 2 bases and J by 3 bases, with 10 bases between them. The CDR3 nucleotides are TGTGCCAGCAGTGAACAGGGGCAATACACTGAAGCTTTCTTT. This codes for CASSEQGQYTEAFF. The full variable domain, in which reference TRBV25-1 and TRBJ1-1 provide the parts outside the CDR3, is EADIYQTPRYLVIGTGKKITLECSQTMGHDKMYWYQQDPGMELHLIHYSYGVNSTEKGDLSSESTVSRIRTEHFPLTLESARPSHTSQYLCASSEQGQYTEAFFGQGTRLTVV.

This rearrangement joins TRBV19 to TRBJ1-2, with 7 bases fitting TRBD1. Trimming cost V 2 bases and J 3 bases; bases outside gene matches: 6. Germline V lookup: CDR1 LNHDA, CDR2 SQIVND (reference sequence). The CDR3 is made up of 15 amino acids. The CDR3 spells CASSINFRGHYGYTF. CDR3 in DNA: TGTGCCAGTAGTATAAATTTTAGGGGGCACTATGGCTACACCTTC.

This clone has a handful of counts. This chain uses TRBV27 with TRBJ2-6; no reliable D call. The V end was cut by 6 bases, the J end by 0 bases, with 3 bases between. Germline-derived CDR1 and CDR2 are MNHEY and SMNVEV (reference sequence). The CDR3 contains 13 residues. CDR3 protein: CASSFSGANVLTF. The CDR3 DNA is TGTGCCAGCAGCTTCTCTGGGGCCAACGTCCTGACTTTC.

The CDR3: CASSQEKGAEQYF. CDR3 nucleotide sequence: TGCGCCAGCAGCCAAGAAAAGGGGGCAGAGCAGTACTTC. The rearrangement uses TRBV4-3 and TRBJ2-7; 7 bases align to TRBD1. The CDR3 totals 13 residues. The germline CDR1 and CDR2 sequences are LGHNA and YSLEER. V was pared by 0 bases and J by 7 bases, with 3 bases of the junction left unmatched.

The CDR3 nucleotides are TGTGCCAGCAGCCCGGGAAGGGGGGAGGGATTCAATGAGCAGTTCTTC. Translation: CASSPGRGEGFNEQFF. This rearrangement joins TRBV13 to TRBJ2-1; D perhaps matches TRBD2 (7 bases). The V and J ends lost 5 bases and 6 bases respectively, with 20 bases between them. The CDR3 length is 16 residues. Germline CDR1 PRHDT, CDR2 FYEKMQ (reference sequence). Together with reference TRBV13 and TRBJ2-1, the CDR3 gives the full variable domain: AAGVIQSPRHLIKEKRETATLKCYPIPRHDTVYWYQQGPGQDPQFLISFYEKMQSDKGSIPDRFSAQQFSDYHSELNMSSLELGDSALYFCASSPGRGEGFNEQFFGPGTRLTVL.

V usage is TRBV7-2 and J usage is TRBJ2-4; D gene ambiguous. The CDR3 is 15 residues long. V was pared by 4 bases and J by 0 bases, with 10 bases between. Germline V gene lookup returns CDR1 SGHTA and CDR2 FQGNSA. The CDR3 DNA is TGTGCCAGCAGCTCACCGGGTCCAGCCAAAAACATTCAGTACTTC. Its translation: CASSSPGPAKNIQYF.

This chain joins TRBV19 and TRBJ1-3, with D tentatively TRBD1 (6 bases). The CDR3 spans 15 residues. Germline V gene data show CDR1 as LNHDA and CDR2 as SQIVND (reference sequence). With 6 bases removed from V and 3 bases from J, the gap between germline ends came to 15 bases. As DNA, the CDR3 is TGTGCCAGTAGCCCACGGGGGCTCCTTGGAAACACCATATATTTT. Translating it yields CASSPRGLLGNTIYF.

The V gene is TRBV11-2, the J gene TRBJ1-2; 8 positions agree with TRBD1. Germline V gives CDR1 SGHAT, CDR2 FQNNGV. The CDR3 contains 15 residues. J was trimmed by 4 bases and V by 2 bases; bases with no gene match: 6. The DNA for the CDR3 is TGTGCCAGCAGCTTAACCGGGACAGGATCCTATGGCTACACCTTC. The encoded protein is CASSLTGTGSYGYTF.

V usage is TRBV25-1 and J usage is TRBJ2-6; TRBD1 agrees at 10 bases. This CDR3 comprises 18 residues. J was trimmed by 4 bases and V by 8 bases; bases with no gene match: 14. Germline loops: CDR1 MGHDK, CDR2 SYGVNS. CDR3 in DNA: TGTGCCAGCTTGAAACCGGGACAGGGGTTAAAAGGGGCCAACGTCCTGACTTTC. Encoded protein: CASLKPGQGLKGANVLTF.

V usage is TRBV4-3 and J usage is TRBJ1-2; D ambiguous. The CDR3 is made up of 15 amino acids. V lost 4 bases and J 0 bases, leaving 12 bases between the germline ends. Germline assignment: CDR1 LGHNA and CDR2 YSLEER. The CDR3 bases are TGCGCCAGCAGCCCTAACCGGGTAGCTAACTATGGCTACACCTTC. Protein sequence: CASSPNRVANYGYTF.

This chain links TRBV11-2 with TRBJ2-1; 7 bases align to TRBD2. CDR1 SGHAT and CDR2 FQNNGV come from the germline V gene. V lost 0 bases to trimming and J lost 3 bases; unmatched junction nucleotides: 8. This CDR3 is built from 17 residues. CDR3 loop: CASSLDIGGGFYNEQFF. The CDR3 DNA sequence: TGTGCCAGCAGCTTAGACATTGGGGGAGGGTTCTACAATGAGCAGTTCTTC.

The genes are TRBV30 and TRBJ2-7; the D gene is possibly TRBD2 (6 bases). In germline, CDR1 is GTSNPN, CDR2 SVGIG (reference sequence). This CDR3 has 15 residues. V gave up 3 bases and J gave up 3 bases, with 18 bases separating them. The CDR3 DNA reads as TGTGCCTGGAGCCTACGGACTCGGGGACTCTACGAGCAGTACTTC. Translating it yields CAWSLRTRGLYEQYF.

The V gene is TRBV11-2, the J gene TRBJ2-2; the D gene is possibly TRBD1 (5 bases). Germline V gene lookup returns CDR1 SGHAT and CDR2 FQNNGV. V was pared by 2 bases and J by 3 bases, with 13 bases between. The CDR3 loop spans 16 amino acids. The chain's CDR3 is CASSLFQGDHTGELFF. In DNA form, the CDR3 reads TGTGCCAGCAGCTTATTTCAGGGTGATCACACCGGGGAGCTGTTTTTT.

The CDR3 loop is CASSHTPRDSPTYEQYF. The CDR3 region has the DNA TGTGCCAGCAGCCATACCCCGCGGGACTCTCCGACCTACGAGCAGTACTTC. V gene TRBV13 combines with J gene TRBJ2-7; D is perhaps TRBD2 (6 bases). The germline gives CDR1 PRHDT, CDR2 FYEKMQ (reference sequence). Trimming shortened V by 5 bases and J by 2 bases, and 22 bases separated the two germline ends. The CDR3 consists of 17 residues. Supplemented by reference TRBV13 and TRBJ2-7, the full variable domain reads AAGVIQSPRHLIKEKRETATLKCYPIPRHDTVYWYQQGPGQDPQFLISFYEKMQSDKGSIPDRFSAQQFSDYHSELNMSSLELGDSALYFCASSHTPRDSPTYEQYFGPGTRLTVT.

CDR3 region: CASSFGLAGYNEQFF. The CDR3 DNA is TGTGCCAGTAGTTTCGGACTAGCCGGTTACAATGAGCAGTTCTTC. The chain couples TRBV19 to TRBJ2-1; 8 bases are shared with TRBD2. V gave up 5 bases and J gave up 4 bases; unmatched junction bases: 7. CDR3 size: 15 residues. Germline V gives CDR1 LNHDA, CDR2 SQIVND (reference sequence). The variable domain in full, with the rest retrieved from reference TRBV19 and TRBJ2-1, is DGGITQSPKYLFRKEGQNVTLSCEQNLNHDAMYWYRQDPGQGLRLIYYSQIVNDFQKGDIAEGYSVSREKKESFPLTVTSAQKNPTAFYLCASSFGLAGYNEQFFGPGTRLTVL.

The chain has TRBV4-1 and TRBJ2-7; 11 bases agree with TRBD2. Trimming removed 1 base from V and 2 bases from J; junction bases left unmatched: 4. CDR1 and CDR2 (germline): MGHRA, YSYEKL. CDR3 length: 16 residues. CDR3 sequence: CASSQVSGRATYEQYF. CDR3 nucleotide sequence: TGCGCCAGCAGCCAAGTTAGCGGGAGGGCAACCTACGAGCAGTACTTC.

This sequence joins TRBV7-9 and TRBJ2-3; TRBD1 matches at 9 bases. CDR1 is SEHNR and CDR2 is FQNEAQ in the germline V gene (reference sequence). V was clipped by 3 bases and J by 1 base; unmatched bases: 5. The CDR3 length is 16 residues. The CDR3 loop is CASSLLRTGGTDTQYF. DNA of the CDR3: TGTGCCAGCAGCTTGTTGAGGACAGGGGGCACAGATACGCAGTATTTT.

CDR3 nucleotide sequence: TGCGCCAGCAGCCCAGCAACAGCGACGCATGCGAACACCGGGGAGCTGTTTTTT. Translation: CASSPATATHANTGELFF. J is TRBJ2-2 and V is TRBV4-3; the D is unclear. Germline assignment: CDR1 LGHNA and CDR2 YSLEER. V shed 4 bases and J shed 0 bases, with 18 bases lying between them. This CDR3 comprises 18 residues.

This chain links TRBV28 with TRBJ2-5; TRBD1 matches at 8 bases. CDR3 size: 17 residues. V lost 1 base, J lost 4 bases, and 11 bases stayed unmatched. Germline assignment: CDR1 MDHEN and CDR2 SYDVKM. The CDR3 nucleotides are TGTGCCAGCAGTTTATCGGAGCTCGGACAGGGAATAGAGACCCAGTACTTC. It translates to CASSLSELGQGIETQYF.

The chain uses TRBV27 and TRBJ1-1; 7 nucleotides align to TRBD1. Germline lookup yields CDR1 MNHEY and CDR2 SMNVEV (reference sequence). The J segment lost 4 bases and the V segment lost 2 bases, leaving 7 bases of the junction unmatched. The CDR3 is made up of 15 amino acids. The CDR3 DNA follows: TGTGCCAGCAGTTTAGAGGGGGCGGGGTCCACTGAAGCTTTCTTT. Protein: CASSLEGAGSTEAFF.

The V call is TRBV6-6, the J call TRBJ1-2; possibly TRBD1 for D (6 bases). V gave up 2 bases and J gave up 4 bases, with 14 bases separating them. Germline V gives CDR1 MNHNY, CDR2 SVGAGI (reference sequence). This CDR3 is 15 amino acids long. The CDR3 nucleotides read TGTGCCAGCAGTTACGGGACACCGTCTCGCTATGGCTACACCTTC. It specifies CASSYGTPSRYGYTF.

The V and J genes are TRBV6-5 and TRBJ1-2; no firm D call. The germline gives CDR1 MNHEY, CDR2 SVGAGI. This CDR3 spans 14 amino acids. V dropped 6 bases and J dropped 0 bases, with 11 bases sitting between them. In DNA form, the CDR3 reads TGTGCCAGCAGGTTAATCCCTTCTAACTATGGCTACACCTTC. Translating it yields CASRLIPSNYGYTF.

CDR3 sequence (DNA): TGTGCCAGCAGTGATTGGGGGAGACCCAATGAGCAGTTCTTC. It translates to CASSDWGRPNEQFF. The J gene is TRBJ2-1, the V gene TRBV25-1, with D possibly called TRBD1 or TRBD2 (5 bases each). Trimming pared 3 bases from V and 6 bases from J, leaving 12 bases between. The germline V gene has CDR1 MGHDK and CDR2 SYGVNS. This CDR3 spans 14 amino acids. Using reference TRBV25-1 and TRBJ2-1 for the parts outside the CDR3, the full variable domain is EADIYQTPRYLVIGTGKKITLECSQTMGHDKMYWYQQDPGMELHLIHYSYGVNSTEKGDLSSESTVSRIRTEHFPLTLESARPSHTSQYLCASSDWGRPNEQFFGPGTRLTVL.

The chain employs TRBV18 and TRBJ2-7; D gene uncertain. Trimming shortened V by 2 bases and J by 0 bases, and 20 bases separated the two germline ends. Germline V gene lookup returns CDR1 KGHSH and CDR2 LQKENI. This CDR3 contains 18 residues. The CDR3 bases are TGTGCCAGCTCACCAAGGCCCCTCCTCCTGGGCTTCTCCTACGAGCAGTACTTC. It is translated as CASSPRPLLLGFSYEQYF. Full variable domain (missing parts from reference TRBV18 and TRBJ2-7): NAGVMQNPRHLVRRRGQEARLRCSPMKGHSHVYWYRQLPEEGLKFMVYLQKENIIDESGMPKERFSAEFPKEGPSILRIQQVVRGDSAAYFCASSPRPLLLGFSYEQYFGPGTRLTVT.

The V and J genes are TRBV29-1 and TRBJ2-7; 7 nucleotides agree with TRBD2. Trimming at V came to 4 bases and at J to 6 bases, leaving 15 bases not matched to a gene. Germline V gene lookup returns CDR1 SQVTM and CDR2 ANQGSEA. CDR3 size: 15 residues. CDR3 sequence: CSVVLREGLVFEQYF. CDR3 sequence (DNA): TGCAGCGTTGTGTTGAGGGAGGGCCTGGTCTTCGAGCAGTACTTC.

The chain couples TRBV27 to TRBJ2-7; D is unresolved. V lost 8 bases to trimming and J lost 4 bases, with 18 bases between them. Per the germline V gene, CDR1 is MNHEY and CDR2 is SMNVEV (reference sequence). This CDR3 has 14 residues. CDR3 protein: CASGPGPLGYEQYF. DNA of the CDR3: TGTGCCAGCGGACCCGGACCCCTCGGGTACGAGCAGTACTTC.

The chain recombines TRBV4-1 with TRBJ2-7, with TRBD1 identical over 9 bases. CDR1 is MGHRA and CDR2 is YSYEKL in the germline V gene. The CDR3 loop spans 16 amino acids. V was clipped by 1 base and J by 3 bases; unmatched bases: 7. The CDR3 spells CASSQAAGTGNYEQYF. In nucleotides, the CDR3 is TGCGCCAGCAGCCAAGCGGCCGGGACAGGGAACTACGAGCAGTACTTC.

This chain uses TRBV6-5 with TRBJ2-7; either TRBD1 or TRBD2 may supply D (5 bases each). The germline CDR1 and CDR2 sequences are MNHEY and SVGAGI. V was trimmed by 0 bases and J by 6 bases, leaving 12 bases between them. The CDR3 spans 14 residues. CDR3 amino acids: CASSYSGTSSEQYF. The CDR3 DNA sequence: TGTGCCAGCAGTTACTCCGGGACCTCGAGCGAGCAGTACTTC.